The 18 T cell receptor beta chains given below trace back to one sample, sequenced in a study of blood T cell repertoires in COVID-19. Repertoires were generated with immunoSEQ multiplex PCR, while TCRdb's copy carries only in-frame clones and drops some. The table lists tens of thousands of clones, over 75% of them singletons. The sequencing sample was made of peripheral blood. The receptors come from a woman in her sixties or seventies with acute or convalescent COVID-19.

The rearrangement links TRBV7-2 to TRBJ2-3, with a possible D match to TRBD2 (6 bases). The germline V and J ends were trimmed by 3 bases and 8 bases, with 18 bases remaining between them. The germline V gene encodes CDR1 SGHTA and CDR2 FQGNSA. This CDR3 is 15 amino acids long. The CDR3, as DNA: TGTGCCAGCAGCTTGTCAGCCTACCTCGGGGGTACGCAGTATTTT. Translation gives CASSLSAYLGGTQYF.

V gene TRBV7-3 combines with J gene TRBJ2-5; weak D call: TRBD2 (6 bases). V lost 5 bases and J lost 1, with 11 bases in between. CDR3 length equals 14 residues. The germline V gene has CDR1 SGHTA and CDR2 FQGTGA. CDR3 in amino acids: CASSGGTGQETQYF. As DNA, the CDR3 is TGTGCCAGCAGCGGGGGGACGGGCCAAGAGACCCAGTACTTC.

The chain links TRBV19 to TRBJ2-4; 9 nucleotides match TRBD2. J was trimmed by 6 bases and V by 4 bases; bases with no gene match: 13. The CDR3 is made up of 17 amino acids. Germline V gives CDR1 LNHDA, CDR2 SQIVND (reference sequence). The CDR3 reads CASSSPRSGGPGNIQYF. The CDR3 bases are TGTGCCAGTAGTAGTCCCCGGAGCGGGGGGCCGGGAAACATTCAGTACTTC. Drawing the rest from reference TRBV19 and TRBJ2-4, the complete variable domain is DGGITQSPKYLFRKEGQNVTLSCEQNLNHDAMYWYRQDPGQGLRLIYYSQIVNDFQKGDIAEGYSVSREKKESFPLTVTSAQKNPTAFYLCASSSPRSGGPGNIQYFGAGTRLSVL.

J is TRBJ2-3 and V is TRBV12-3 or TRBV12-4, with D possibly being TRBD1 (5 bases). This CDR3 has 13 residues. V dropped 7 bases and J dropped 11 bases, with 19 bases sitting between them. The CDR3 reads CASTQPPGMRQYF. The CDR3 DNA sequence: TGTGCCAGCACACAACCTCCAGGGATGAGGCAGTATTTT.

This chain connects TRBV5-1 to TRBJ1-1; 7 positions agree with TRBD1. The CDR3 covers 15 residues. Germline trimming cut 4 bases from V and 0 bases from J; bases unmatched to any gene: 6. Germline-derived CDR1 and CDR2 are SGHRS and YFSETQ. DNA of the CDR3: TGCGCCAGCAGCCCCAGACAGGGAATGAACACTGAAGCTTTCTTT. Its translation: CASSPRQGMNTEAFF.

The genes are TRBV18 and TRBJ1-5, with D maybe TRBD1 (6 bases). Germline CDR1 reads KGHSH; CDR2 reads LQKENI. Trimming took off 5 bases at V and 4 bases at J, with 12 bases between the two ends. The CDR3 loop spans 14 amino acids. The CDR3 loop is CASSKDQGNQPQHF. For the CDR3, the DNA is TGTGCCAGCTCAAAAGACCAGGGGAATCAGCCCCAGCATTTT.

The chain uses TRBV18 and TRBJ2-7, with TRBD1 matching 7 bases. CDR3 length equals 15 residues. Germline lookup yields CDR1 KGHSH and CDR2 LQKENI. V trimming: 4 bases; J trimming: 0 bases; junction bases outside the gene matches: 6. The CDR3 region has the DNA TGTGCCAGCTCACGCGCCGGGACAGCCTCCTACGAGCAGTACTTC. It encodes CASSRAGTASYEQYF.

The gene calls are TRBV5-6 and TRBJ1-2; no definite D call. Germline values: CDR1 SGHDT, CDR2 YYEEEE. CDR3 size: 14 residues. V lost 1 base to trimming and J lost 2 bases, with 9 bases between them. The CDR3 loop reads CASSLHTINYGYTF. As DNA, the CDR3 is TGTGCCAGCAGCTTGCACACAATAAACTATGGCTACACCTTC. The whole variable domain, remainder taken from reference TRBV5-6 and TRBJ1-2, is DAGVTQSPTHLIKTRGQQVTLRCSPKSGHDTVSWYQQALGQGPQFIFQYYEEEERQRGNFPDRFSGHQFPNYSSELNVNALLLGDSALYLCASSLHTINYGYTFGSGTRLTVV.

This sequence joins TRBV5-1 and TRBJ2-7; 8 bases align to TRBD1. The CDR3 has 15 residues. CDR1 and CDR2 from the germline V gene are SGHRS and YFSETQ. The junction had 6 bases not matched to a gene; V was cut back by 0 bases and J by 4 bases. CDR3 DNA: TGCGCCAGCAGCTTGGGAGCAGGGGGCCCTTACGAGCAGTACTTC. Protein product: CASSLGAGGPYEQYF. Based on the CDR3 plus reference TRBV5-1 and TRBJ2-7, the full variable domain is KAGVTQTPRYLIKTRGQQVTLSCSPISGHRSVSWYQQTPGQGLQFLFEYFSETQRNKGNFPGRFSGRQFSNSRSEMNVSTLELGDSALYLCASSLGAGGPYEQYFGPGTRLTVT.

This rearrangement joins TRBV19 to TRBJ1-4; D unclear. Germline loops: CDR1 LNHDA, CDR2 SQIVND (reference sequence). The length of the CDR3 is 14 residues. Trimming removed 7 bases at V and 1 base at J, with 10 bases between. CDR3 in amino acids: CASNQLGTNEKLFF. The CDR3 DNA is TGTGCCAGTAATCAACTCGGAACTAATGAAAAACTGTTTTTT.

This clone appeared once. J is TRBJ2-2 and V is TRBV7-3; D perhaps matches TRBD2 (5 bases). CDR3 length equals 13 residues. With 0 bases removed from V and 9 bases from J, the gap between germline ends came to 8 bases. Per the germline V gene, CDR1 is SGHTA and CDR2 is FQGTGA. The CDR3 nucleotides read TGTGCCAGCAGCTTAACAGCGGCGAGGGAGCTGTTTTTT. It yields the protein CASSLTAARELFF.

The chain has TRBV7-9 and TRBJ1-2; 11 bases align to TRBD1. V shed 5 bases, J shed 7 bases, and the junction held 9 bases outside the gene matches. Germline CDR1 is SEHNR and CDR2 is FQNEAQ (reference sequence). The CDR3 spans 15 residues. Here the CDR3 DNA reads TGTGCCAGCAGCAATGGGACAGGGGGTGGTGGTGGCTACACCTTC. Amino acid sequence: CASSNGTGGGGGYTF.

The CDR3 sequence: CASSLRGPGMAFF. The DNA for the CDR3 is TGTGCCAGCAGTTTACGAGGGCCCGGGATGGCTTTCTTT. The chain combines TRBV27 with TRBJ1-1; D gene uncertain. This CDR3 region has 13 residues. Per the germline V gene, CDR1 is MNHEY and CDR2 is SMNVEV (reference sequence). V was shortened by 2 bases and J by 11 bases, with 15 bases between the two germline ends.

The V and J genes are TRBV18 and TRBJ1-2, with D tentatively TRBD1 (6 bases). Germline CDR1 KGHSH, CDR2 LQKENI. The CDR3 runs 13 residues. The V and J ends lost 3 bases and 7 bases respectively, with 12 bases between them. The CDR3 spells CASSPQGTRGYTF. CDR3 DNA sequence: TGTGCCAGCTCACCTCAGGGGACACGTGGCTACACCTTC.

The V call is TRBV19, the J call TRBJ2-3; D not resolved. Trimming took 0 bases from V and 10 from J, leaving 14 bases between them. Germline CDR1 LNHDA, CDR2 SQIVND (reference sequence). The CDR3 is 14 amino acids. The CDR3 spells CASSIDPRVAAQYF. The DNA of the CDR3 is TGTGCCAGTAGTATAGATCCCAGAGTGGCGGCGCAGTATTTT. Drawing the rest from reference TRBV19 and TRBJ2-3, the complete variable domain is DGGITQSPKYLFRKEGQNVTLSCEQNLNHDAMYWYRQDPGQGLRLIYYSQIVNDFQKGDIAEGYSVSREKKESFPLTVTSAQKNPTAFYLCASSIDPRVAAQYFGPGTRLTVL.

The chain employs TRBV3-1 (or the pseudogene TRBV3-2) and TRBJ1-1; D not resolved. CDR1 and CDR2 from the germline V gene are LGHDT and YNNKEL (reference sequence). The CDR3 length is 15 residues. Trimming stripped 3 bases from V and 4 bases from J, with 15 bases between. The CDR3 here is CASSHSDRRVTEAFF. In nucleotides, the CDR3 is TGTGCCAGCAGCCATAGCGACCGGCGGGTCACTGAAGCTTTCTTT.

V gene TRBV11-3 combines with J gene TRBJ2-3; 11 bases fit TRBD1. Germline loops: CDR1 SGHNT, CDR2 YENEEA. This CDR3 has 15 amino acids. Trimming cost V 2 bases and J 4 bases; bases outside gene matches: 2. The CDR3 is CASSLLGQGADTQYF. CDR3 nucleotides: TGTGCCAGCAGCTTACTGGGACAGGGGGCAGATACGCAGTATTTT.

The rearrangement links TRBV6-5 to TRBJ2-1, with 9 bases matching TRBD1. The CDR3 has 15 residues. Germline V CDR1 and CDR2: MNHEY, SVGAGI. J lost 7 bases, V lost 2 bases, and 6 bases had no gene match. The CDR3 protein is CASSYGTGRENEQFF. The CDR3 bases are TGTGCCAGCAGTTACGGGACAGGGAGAGAAAATGAGCAGTTCTTC.